The 2 T cell receptor beta chains below all came from one sample that was sequenced in a study of OX40 agonist ivuxolimab in advanced cancers. Generated by immunoSEQ multiplex PCR, the TCRdb table keeps only in-frame clones and is missing some. The sample holds about 79,000 clones, 88% seen once. The sample in question was CD4+ or CD8+ T cells sorted from blood, obtained in a trial of the OX40 agonist ivuxolimab. These receptors all stem from an adult with an advanced solid tumor such as melanoma, head and neck, liver or kidney cancer.

The chain uses TRBV6-1 and TRBJ2-3, with D maybe TRBD2 (7 bases). V lost 3 bases and J lost 1, with 14 bases in between. This CDR3 spans 16 amino acids. The germline gives CDR1 MNHNS, CDR2 SASEGT. The CDR3: CASSDGRGGGTDTQYF. The CDR3 region has the DNA TGTGCCAGCAGTGATGGCAGGGGAGGGGGCACAGATACGCAGTATTTT.

This chain links TRBV6-5 with TRBJ1-1; D is possibly TRBD1 (5 bases). Germline V gene lookup returns CDR1 MNHEY and CDR2 SVGAGI. Trimming took off 6 bases at V and 5 bases at J, with 16 bases between the two ends. This CDR3 has 14 residues. Written as DNA, the CDR3 is TGTGCCAGCAGCCGGGACGGGAGGGATACTGAAGCTTTCTTT. Amino acid sequence: CASSRDGRDTEAFF.